This section outlines one T cell receptor (beta chain) sequence together with its context. The entry originates in a study of blood T cell repertoires in COVID-19. Clones were read by immunoSEQ multiplex PCR, and TCRdb kept only the in-frame ones, dropping some. The sample holds about 140,000 clones, roughly 86% seen once. CDR3 size: 15 residues. The ends were cut back, 0 bases at V and 6 bases at J, with 15 bases in the middle. CDR1 is KGHSH, CDR2 LQKENI, per germline. The chain employs TRBV18 and TRBJ2-7, with D possibly matching TRBD1 (5 bases). The source material was peripheral blood. The TCR was taken from a man in his sixties or seventies with acute or convalescent COVID-19. The CDR3 sequence: CASSPPAAGFSEQYF. For the CDR3, the DNA is TGTGCCAGCTCACCACCCGCGGCAGGGTTTAGCGAGCAGTACTTC.